A selection of T cell receptor beta chains follows, all from one sample in a study of T-cell reconstitution after alpha-beta-depleted transplantation in children. TCRdb reprocessed the PCR reads with MiXCR, giving one entry per CDR3 protein. The sample includes around 230,000 distinct CDR3 sequences, under 20% seen only once; the top ten take roughly two fifths. The input for sequencing was PBMCs, mostly from graft donor cells, taken 360 days after TCRalphabeta/CD19-depleted stem cell transplant. Receptors were obtained from a male patient aged 2 to 10 who had a stem cell transplant for acute lymphoblastic leukemia, so the T cells may come from the graft donor. The CDR3 runs from the conserved cysteine through the conserved F or W. D genes are given only for firm matches. Rows may omit the clone size; those that give it use once, few, many or a size class.

V	size	D	J	DNA	CDR3
TRBV10-3	many	NA	TRBJ1-5	TGTGCCATCAGTGATTCTACTACTGGGGGGTACGATCAGCCCCAGCATTTT	CAISDSTTGGYDQPQHF
TRBV29-1	NA	TRBD2	TRBJ2-3	TGCAGCGTTGCACTAGCGCTAAGCACAGATACGCAGTATTTT	CSVALALSTDTQYF
TRBV20-1	NA	TRBD2	TRBJ2-3	TGCAGTACTCCCCGTCCCGGGGGGGCTTATGGCACAGATACGCAGTATTTT	CSTPRPGGAYGTDTQYF
TRBV5-5	NA	NA	TRBJ1-5	TGTGCCAGCAGCTTGGGGGGCGGGGATCAGCCCCAGCATTTT	CASSLGGGDQPQHF
TRBV7-2	once	TRBD2	TRBJ2-2	TGTGCCAGCAGCTTTGAGCGGGGGGCCTTCACCGGGGAGCTGTTTTTT	CASSFERGAFTGELFF
TRBV7-9	NA	NA	TRBJ2-4	TGTGCCAGCAGCTTAGCCCCGAGACTGGGAGCCAAAAACATTCAGTACTTC	CASSLAPRLGAKNIQYF
TRBV5-1	few	TRBD2	TRBJ2-1	TGCGCCAGCAGCCTAGGACTAGCAGGGTCCAATGAGCAGTTCTTC	CASSLGLAGSNEQFF
TRBV20-1	many	TRBD2	TRBJ2-1	TGCAGTGCTGCGGGTGCGGGGGGGGCTCACAATGAGCAGTTCTTC	CSAAGAGGAHNEQFF
TRBV12-3/TRBV12-4	NA	NA	TRBJ2-1	TGTGCCAGCACCCCCGGGCGGGACAATGAGCAGTTCTTC	CASTPGRDNEQFF
TRBV5-1	few	NA	TRBJ1-1	TGCGCCAGCAGCTCCTCCTTGGAGGGCGCTGAAGCTTTCTTT	CASSSSLEGAEAFF
TRBV27	few	NA	TRBJ2-7	TGTGCCAGCAGTTTAGAGGCGGCGCGTCCTTACGAGCAGTACTTC	CASSLEAARPYEQYF
TRBV20-1	few	TRBD1	TRBJ2-2	TGCAGTGCTGCCGGACAGGAGTACACCGGGGAGCTGTTTTTT	CSAAGQEYTGELFF
TRBV10-3	few	NA	TRBJ1-5	TGTGCCATCAGGACAGGATCCAATCAGCCCCAGCATTTT	CAIRTGSNQPQHF
TRBV5-1	many	NA	TRBJ1-1	TGCGCCAGCAGCTTGGAAGGGGTTGAAGCTTTCTTT	CASSLEGVEAFF
TRBV29-1	NA	NA	TRBJ1-1	TGCAGCGTTGAACCTGGGTTAAGTGGAACTGAAGCTTTCTTT	CSVEPGLSGTEAFF
TRBV19	few	NA	TRBJ1-1	TGTGCCAGCAAGAAGGCAGGGGTCACGAACACTGAAGCTTTCTTT	CASKKAGVTNTEAFF
TRBV5-5	few	NA	TRBJ2-5	TGTGCCAGCAGCTTCGCCAGACAAGAGACCCAGTACTTC	CASSFARQETQYF
TRBV28	NA	TRBD1	TRBJ2-3	TGTGCCAGCAGTCCGGACAGGCCAGATACGCAGTATTTT	CASSPDRPDTQYF
TRBV28	many	NA	TRBJ2-2	TGTGCCAGCAGTTTGTCTCTCGGGGAACTGTTTTTT	CASSLSLGELFF
TRBV20-1	NA	NA	TRBJ1-6	TGCAGTGCCCCTGGACGGGTTAATTCACCCCTCCACTTT	CSAPGRVNSPLHF
TRBV4-2	few	NA	TRBJ2-3	TGTGCCAGCAGCCAAGACCCCCGCGCTAGCACAGATACGCAGTATTTT	CASSQDPRASTDTQYF
TRBV10-3	NA	NA	TRBJ1-1	TGTGCCATCAATACCGAAATGAACACTGAAGCTTTCTTT	CAINTEMNTEAFF
TRBV28	few	TRBD1	TRBJ1-5	TGTGCCAGCAGTTTGATGGGACAGGGGGCAAGCAATCAGCCCCAGCATTTT	CASSLMGQGASNQPQHF
TRBV12-3/TRBV12-4	NA	NA	TRBJ2-5	TGTGCCAGCAGTTTACGCCGAGGAGAAGAGACCCAGTACTTC	CASSLRRGEETQYF
TRBV12-3/TRBV12-4	few	NA	TRBJ2-3	TGTGCCAGCAGTTTCGGCGGGGCCAGGGCGAGCACAGATACGCAGTATTTT	CASSFGGARASTDTQYF
TRBV7-2	NA	NA	TRBJ2-1	TGTGCCAGCAGCTTAATTAGGACGCCCTACAATGAGCAGTTCTTC	CASSLIRTPYNEQFF
TRBV29-1	few	NA	TRBJ2-5	TGCAGCGTTTTAGGTCGTTTCCGAGAGACCCAGTACTTC	CSVLGRFRETQYF
TRBV6-2/TRBV6-3	NA	NA	TRBJ1-2	TGTGCCAGCAGGGTCGGTGAAGGCTACACCTTC	CASRVGEGYTF
TRBV6-4	few	TRBD2	TRBJ2-3	TGTGCCAGCAGTGAATCTAGCGGGGGGGTGTCGGCGGATACGCAGTATTTT	CASSESSGGVSADTQYF
TRBV2	many	NA	TRBJ2-7	TGTGCCAGTAGCCGGGACTCACCGTACGAGCAGTACTTC	CASSRDSPYEQYF
TRBV14	few	TRBD2	TRBJ2-1	TGTGCCAGCAGCCGCAGGACTAGCGGGGGATATCACAATGAGCAGTTCTTC	CASSRRTSGGYHNEQFF
TRBV18	few	TRBD2	TRBJ2-7	TGTGCCAGCTCACCATGGCGGGAGGCCCTCTCCTACGAGCAGTACTTC	CASSPWREALSYEQYF
TRBV10-2	NA	NA	TRBJ2-2	TGCGCCAGCAGTGAACATACTCGGGGGCCATACACCGGGGAGCTGTTTTTT	CASSEHTRGPYTGELFF
TRBV4-2	NA	NA	TRBJ2-5	TGTGCCAGCAGCCAAAACTTCCAAGAGACCCAGTACTTC	CASSQNFQETQYF
TRBV6-2/TRBV6-3	NA	NA	TRBJ2-7	TGTGCCAGCAGTTACTTTTCAGGGATGGGCTACGAGCAGTACTTC	CASSYFSGMGYEQYF
TRBV14	few	NA	TRBJ2-7	TGTGCCAGCAGCCAAGATTCCCTCAGGGGATCCATTTACGAGCAGTACTTC	CASSQDSLRGSIYEQYF
TRBV12-3/TRBV12-4	NA	NA	TRBJ2-1	TGTGCCAGCAGTTTAACGTCGTATGGGGGCCCCTTGTTCTTC	CASSLTSYGGPLFF
TRBV11-2	NA	TRBD2	TRBJ2-5	TGTGCCAGCAGCTTGAGCGGGGGGGCTCTAAAAGTCCAGTACTTC	CASSLSGGALKVQYF
TRBV12-3/TRBV12-4	NA	TRBD2	TRBJ2-7	TGTGCCAGCAGAAAAACAACTAGCGGGAGACACGAGCAGTACTTC	CASRKTTSGRHEQYF
TRBV20-1	few	TRBD2	TRBJ2-1	TGCAGTGCTTCCGGGACTAGCGGGAGCCTTAATGAGCAGTTCTTC	CSASGTSGSLNEQFF
TRBV12-3/TRBV12-4	many	NA	TRBJ2-2	TGTGCCAGCAGTCCAGGGGGGGTCGGGCTTACCGGGGAGCTGTTTTTT	CASSPGGVGLTGELFF
TRBV20-1	once	NA	TRBJ2-2	TGCAGTGCTACCATCCCAGGTAGCACCGGGGAGCTGTTTTTT	CSATIPGSTGELFF
TRBV28	few	NA	TRBJ1-4	TGTGCCACAAAAGCAGGGGTGGGTAATGAAAAACTGTTTTTT	CATKAGVGNEKLFF
TRBV27	many	TRBD1	TRBJ2-2	TGTGCCAGCAGTTTAGGAACAGGGGGGTCGAACACCGGGGAGCTGTTTTTT	CASSLGTGGSNTGELFF
TRBV20-1	NA	TRBD1	TRBJ1-3	TGCAGTGCGACCGAAAGGACAGGGACTGGAAACACCATATATTTT	CSATERTGTGNTIYF
TRBV12-3/TRBV12-4	few	NA	TRBJ2-3	TGTGCCAGCAGCCGAATGGATACGCAGTATTTT	CASSRMDTQYF
TRBV20-1	few	TRBD1	TRBJ1-3	TGCAGTGCTAGAGACCTGACAGGGCTGAGCGGAAACACCATATATTTT	CSARDLTGLSGNTIYF
TRBV29-1	many	NA	TRBJ2-6	TGCAGCGTTGAAGTTTCGGTCAACTCTGGGGCCAACGTCCTGACTTTC	CSVEVSVNSGANVLTF